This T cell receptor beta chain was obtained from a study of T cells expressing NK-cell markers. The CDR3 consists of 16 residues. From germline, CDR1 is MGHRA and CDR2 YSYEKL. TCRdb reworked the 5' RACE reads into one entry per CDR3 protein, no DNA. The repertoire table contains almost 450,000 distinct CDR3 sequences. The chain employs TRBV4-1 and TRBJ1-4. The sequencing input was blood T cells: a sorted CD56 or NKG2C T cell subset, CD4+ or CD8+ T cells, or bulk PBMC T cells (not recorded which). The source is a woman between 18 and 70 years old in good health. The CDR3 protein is CASSQVEAGPNEKLFF.